One and the same sample provided the 29 T cell receptor beta chains below, sequenced in a study of T cell repertoires in cytomegalovirus infection. Using its own MiXCR run on the reads, TCRdb lists one record per CDR3 protein. Of about half a million distinct CDR3 sequences in the sample, roughly 34% were seen once. Their specific antigens are unknown. The material was cultured PBMCs, obtained from culture after CMV antigen stimulation. These receptors were obtained from a human donor in good health (CMV status not recorded). Some clones in this sample may be carry-over from other donors' samples.

This clonotype was seen more than once but under ten times. This chain uses TRBV7-9 with TRBJ2-7, with TRBD2 matching 11 bases. V was pared by 5 bases and J by 4 bases, with 10 bases of the junction left unmatched. The CDR3 spans 16 residues. The germline V gene encodes CDR1 SEHNR and CDR2 FQNEAQ (reference sequence). CDR3 coding DNA: TGTGCCAGCAGCCCAACAGGGACTAGCGGCCCTTACGAGCAGTACTTC. Translation gives CASSPTGTSGPYEQYF. Complete variable domain (other parts from reference TRBV7-9 and TRBJ2-7): DTGVSQNPRHKITKRGQNVTFRCDPISEHNRLYWYRQTLGQGPEFLTYFQNEAQLEKSRLLSDRFSAERPKGSFSTLEIQRTEQGDSAMYLCASSPTGTSGPYEQYFGPGTRLTVT.

Notes on this clonotype: The junction does not match germline at one end; this may be a read error. The rearrangement uses TRBV11-2 and TRBJ2-1; D gene ambiguous. Germline V gene sequence: CDR1 SGHAT, CDR2 FQNNGV. This CDR3 contains 13 residues. CDR3 coding DNA: TGTGTCAGCAGCTTAGATACGAGAAATGAGCAGTTCTTC. This gives the protein CVSSLDTRNEQFF. The complete variable domain, with remaining parts taken from reference TRBV11-2 and TRBJ2-1, reads EAGVAQSPRYKIIEKRQSVAFWCNPISGHATLYWYQQILGQGPKLLIQFQNNGVVDDSQLPKDRFSAERLKGVDSTLKIQPAKLEDSAVYLCVSSLDTRNEQFFGPGTRLTVL.

The table lists this clonotype with a few counts. The CDR3 sequence: CASLSIRADTQYF. For the CDR3, the DNA is TGTGCCAGCCTGAGCATTCGGGCAGATACGCAGTATTTT. The chain has TRBV28 and TRBJ2-3; D unresolved. Germline loops: CDR1 MDHEN, CDR2 SYDVKM. V was pared by 8 bases and J by 4 bases, with 13 bases between. The CDR3 covers 13 residues.

This clonotype was recorded once. This sequence joins TRBV29-1 and TRBJ1-5, with 8 bases aligning to TRBD1. The CDR3 runs 14 residues. Losses at the gene ends were 5 bases for V and 6 bases for J; bases not matched to a gene: 9. Germline CDR1 SQVTM, CDR2 ANQGSEA. The CDR3 protein is CSVSTGGLGQPQHF. The CDR3 DNA sequence: TGCAGCGTTTCTACAGGGGGGCTCGGTCAGCCCCAGCATTTT.

The J gene is TRBJ2-1, the V gene TRBV27, with D possibly matching TRBD1 (8 bases). Germline V gives CDR1 MNHEY, CDR2 SMNVEV (reference sequence). This CDR3 contains 15 residues. V was pared by 6 bases and J by 5 bases, with 17 bases between. CDR3: CASSRSGTGHNEQFF. The DNA of the CDR3 is TGTGCCAGCAGCCGAAGCGGGACAGGACACAATGAGCAGTTCTTC.

In the case of this clonotype: Sequence at one end of the junction differs from germline and may be a read error. This chain connects TRBV4-1 to TRBJ2-7; 10 positions agree with TRBD2. The CDR3 consists of 17 residues. CDR1 and CDR2 from the germline V gene are MGHRA and YSYEKL. CDR3 DNA sequence: TGTGCCAGCAGCCAAGATCCAGCGGGAGGGCCGGGAGGTGAGCAGTACTTC. It is translated as CASSQDPAGGPGGEQYF.

The genes are TRBV29-1 and TRBJ2-1; 10 bases are a match to TRBD1. Germline-derived CDR1 and CDR2 are SQVTM and ANQGSEA. This CDR3 is 13 amino acids long. Trimming at V came to 3 bases and at J to 4 bases, leaving 0 bases not matched to a gene. The CDR3 coding sequence is TGCAGCGTTGAGGGACAGGGGTACAATGAGCAGTTCTTC. Its protein is CSVEGQGYNEQFF.

In this sample, this clonotype turned up a few times. V and J are TRBV10-3 and TRBJ2-3; 8 bases agree with TRBD2. V lost 5 bases to trimming and J lost 5 bases; unmatched junction nucleotides: 9. CDR1 is ENHRY and CDR2 is SYGVKD in the germline V gene. The CDR3 is 15 residues long. CDR3 in DNA: TGTGCCATCAGTACAGCGGGAGCCGCCATAGATACGCAGTATTTT. It yields the protein CAISTAGAAIDTQYF.

This chain uses TRBV6-6 with TRBJ1-5; 9 bases are a match to TRBD1. Trimming at V came to 2 bases and at J to 6 bases, leaving 5 bases not matched to a gene. The CDR3 runs to 15 residues. The germline CDR1 and CDR2 sequences are MNHNY and SVGAGI (reference sequence). CDR3 coding DNA: TGTGCCAGCAGTTACCTTCTGACAGGGGGTCAGCCCCAGCATTTT. Residues: CASSYLLTGGQPQHF.

This sequence joins TRBV4-1 and TRBJ2-3; TRBD2 matches at 9 bases. V lost 2 bases to trimming and J lost 5 bases; unmatched junction nucleotides: 8. The germline gives CDR1 MGHRA, CDR2 YSYEKL. The CDR3 spans 16 residues. The CDR3: CASSQRGASGKDTQYF. CDR3 DNA: TGCGCCAGCAGCCAACGTGGGGCTAGCGGGAAAGATACGCAGTATTTT.

The chain employs TRBV4-3 and TRBJ1-1; tentative D call: TRBD1 (5 bases). Germline V gene sequence: CDR1 LGHNA, CDR2 YSLEER. The germline V and J ends were trimmed by 1 base and 4 bases, with 10 bases remaining between them. This CDR3 is 14 amino acids long. The CDR3 reads CASSQGRGVTEAFF. The CDR3 DNA is TGCGCCAGCAGCCAAGGGCGGGGGGTCACTGAAGCTTTCTTT.

This clonotype was counted between two and nine times. The CDR3 spells CASSFFRRLAGLNTQYF. The CDR3 bases are TGTGCCAGCAGTTTCTTCCGGAGACTAGCGGGATTGAATACGCAGTATTTT. The rearrangement joins TRBV27 to TRBJ2-3; 11 nucleotides line up with TRBD2. Germline lookup yields CDR1 MNHEY and CDR2 SMNVEV (reference sequence). The CDR3 is made up of 17 amino acids. With 3 bases clipped from V and 7 bases from J, the junction kept 12 bases outside the gene matches.

This clonotype was found a few times. This chain connects TRBV5-4 to TRBJ1-1, with D perhaps TRBD1 (5 bases). V lost 3 bases, J lost 5 bases, and 17 bases lay in between. This CDR3 spans 15 amino acids. Germline assignment: CDR1 SGHNT and CDR2 YYREEE (reference sequence). CDR3 region: CASSSGRGGGTEAFF. In DNA form, the CDR3 reads TGTGCCAGCAGCTCCGGCCGGGGTGGGGGGACTGAAGCTTTCTTT.

This clonotype was seen only a few times. The chain has TRBV19 and TRBJ2-3; 8 bases are a match to TRBD2. The germline V gene encodes CDR1 LNHDA and CDR2 SQIVND (reference sequence). V lost 3 bases and J lost 2; bases outside the gene matches: 7. There are 16 residues in the CDR3. CDR3 sequence reads: CASSMSLAGYTDTQYF. For the CDR3, the DNA is TGTGCCAGTAGTATGTCGCTAGCGGGTTACACAGATACGCAGTATTTT.

The chain is built from TRBV5-4 and TRBJ2-1, with D unresolved. The CDR3 runs 14 residues. With 0 bases removed from V and 0 bases from J, the gap between germline ends came to 4 bases. Germline CDR1 and CDR2: SGHNT and YYREEE (reference sequence). The DNA for the CDR3 is TGTGCCAGCAGCTTGGCCCGCTCCTACAATGAGCAGTTCTTC. It translates to CASSLARSYNEQFF.

This clonotype was found many times. The genes are TRBV7-2 and TRBJ1-5; the D is unclear. With 1 base removed from V and 4 bases from J, the gap between germline ends came to 11 bases. The CDR3 spans 15 residues. In germline, CDR1 is SGHTA, CDR2 FQGNSA. Here the CDR3 DNA reads TGTGCCAGCAGCTTAGTATGGTCGGGGAATCAGCCCCAGCATTTT. This translates into CASSLVWSGNQPQHF. The whole variable domain, filled in from reference TRBV7-2 and TRBJ1-5, reads GAGVSQSPSNKVTEKGKDVELRCDPISGHTALYWYRQSLGQGLEFLIYFQGNSAPDKSGLPSDRFSAERTGGSVSTLTIQRTQQEDSAVYLCASSLVWSGNQPQHFGDGTRLSIL.

The chain carries TRBV4-2 and TRBJ1-1; no reliable D call. V shed 6 bases and J shed 0 bases, with 8 bases lying between them. Germline CDR1 LGHNA, CDR2 YNFKEQ. The CDR3 is made up of 13 amino acids. CDR3 nucleotides: TGTGCCAGCAGGGTAAACTTGAACACTGAAGCTTTCTTT. Translation gives CASRVNLNTEAFF.

This clonotype was detected once. V gene TRBV4-1 combines with J gene TRBJ2-2; 10 bases align to TRBD2. V lost 0 bases, J lost 5 bases, and 3 bases stayed unmatched. The CDR3 has 16 residues. The V gene's germline CDR1 is MGHRA and CDR2 YSYEKL. CDR3 nucleotides: TGCGCCAGCAGCCAAGAAGAGACTAGCGGGACCGGGGAGCTGTTTTTT. Translating gives CASSQEETSGTGELFF.

V is TRBV6-1 and J is TRBJ1-1; D ambiguous. The CDR3 length is 13 residues. V lost 7 bases to trimming and J lost 4 bases, with 13 bases between them. The V gene's germline CDR1 is MNHNS and CDR2 SASEGT. CDR3 residues: CASINSLGTEAFF. The CDR3 coding sequence is TGTGCCAGCATAAACAGTTTAGGCACTGAAGCTTTCTTT.

The genes are TRBV20-1 and TRBJ2-7, with D perhaps TRBD2 (5 bases). Trimming pared 3 bases from V and 0 bases from J, leaving 9 bases between. The germline gives CDR1 DFQATT, CDR2 SNEGSKA (reference sequence). This CDR3 has 13 amino acids. The CDR3 loop reads CSASGLSSYEQYV. CDR3 coding DNA: TGCAGTGCTAGCGGACTGAGCTCCTACGAGCAGTACGTC.

J is TRBJ1-1 and V is TRBV12-3 or TRBV12-4; D gene uncertain. The V end lost 6 bases, the J end lost 4 bases, and 12 bases lay between the germline ends. The length of the CDR3 is 13 residues. The CDR3 sequence is CASSRTSSTEAFF. In nucleotides, the CDR3 is TGTGCCAGCAGCCGTACCTCGAGCACTGAAGCTTTCTTT.

This clonotype was seen a few times. The chain combines TRBV5-6 with TRBJ2-1; TRBD2 aligns across 11 bases. The CDR3 consists of 14 residues. Per the germline V gene, CDR1 is SGHDT and CDR2 is YYEEEE. Trimming at V came to 2 bases and at J to 13 bases, leaving 8 bases not matched to a gene. The CDR3 region has the DNA TGTGCCAGCAGCTTCACCGGGACTAGCGGCCAACAGTTCTTC. It yields the protein CASSFTGTSGQQFF.

The CDR3 nucleotides are TGTGCCAGCAGTTTAAGGGGACAGGGGGCGCGAACCGGGGAGCTGTTTTTT. Translating gives CASSLRGQGARTGELFF. V and J are TRBV28 and TRBJ2-2, with 12 bases that match TRBD1. The V segment lost 2 bases and the J segment 5 bases; nucleotides outside the gene matches: 6. CDR1 and CDR2 (germline): MDHEN, SYDVKM. The CDR3 is 17 residues long.

The chain is built from TRBV7-2 and TRBJ2-1; TRBD2 agrees at 7 bases. The CDR3 consists of 12 residues. Germline lookup yields CDR1 SGHTA and CDR2 FQGNSA. The ends lost 6 bases at V and 12 bases at J; junction bases unmatched: 8. The CDR3 region has the DNA TGTGCCAGCAGGGCGGGGGATTATCGGCAGTTCTTC. The encoded protein is CASRAGDYRQFF.

This clonotype has just a few counts. This chain connects TRBV7-9 to TRBJ2-5; 10 bases match TRBD1. The CDR3 runs to 17 residues. The germline gives CDR1 SEHNR, CDR2 FQNEAQ (reference sequence). J gave up 6 bases and V 4 bases, and 14 bases lay outside the gene matches. CDR3 residues: CASSSRPGQGPTKTQYF. In DNA form, the CDR3 reads TGTGCCAGCAGCTCCAGACCGGGACAGGGGCCTACAAAGACCCAGTACTTC. Full variable domain (rest looked up from reference TRBV7-9 and TRBJ2-5): DTGVSQNPRHKITKRGQNVTFRCDPISEHNRLYWYRQTLGQGPEFLTYFQNEAQLEKSRLLSDRFSAERPKGSFSTLEIQRTEQGDSAMYLCASSSRPGQGPTKTQYFGPGTRLLVL.

This clonotype has more than one count but fewer than ten. The genes are TRBV19 and TRBJ2-1; D remains ambiguous. The germline V and J ends were trimmed by 6 bases and 8 bases, with 14 bases remaining between them. Germline V CDR1 and CDR2: LNHDA, SQIVND (reference sequence). This CDR3 has 13 amino acids. The CDR3 protein is CASSKGWRDEQFF. The DNA of the CDR3 is TGTGCCAGTAGCAAGGGCTGGCGCGATGAGCAGTTCTTC.

The chain has TRBV7-6 and TRBJ1-2; D gene uncertain. The CDR3 is 15 amino acids. Germline values: CDR1 SGHVS, CDR2 FNYEAQ. Trimming shortened V by 5 bases and J by 7 bases, and 20 bases separated the two germline ends. CDR3 loop: CASSTLVTVESGYTF. DNA for the CDR3: TGTGCCAGCAGCACCCTTGTAACGGTAGAAAGTGGCTACACCTTC.

The J gene is TRBJ2-5, the V gene TRBV6-8, with D hard to call. The germline CDR1 and CDR2 sequences are MNHGY and SAAAGT. The V gene lost 4 bases and the J gene lost 4 bases, with 13 bases spanning the gap. This CDR3 has 14 residues. The CDR3 loop reads CASSLTGLIETQYF. DNA of the CDR3: TGTGCCAGCAGTTTGACCGGGCTGATAGAGACCCAGTACTTC.

As concerns this clonotype: At one end the junction does not follow the germline gene, possibly because of a read error. The chain recombines TRBV7-2 with TRBJ2-7; D unresolved. CDR3 length: 12 amino acids. Germline lookup yields CDR1 SGHTA and CDR2 FQGNSA. CDR3 coding DNA: TGTGTCAGCAGCCCGAAAGGCTACGAGCAGTACTTC. Translation gives CVSSPKGYEQYF.